A selection of T cell receptor beta chains follows, all from one sample in a study of T cells in Graves' hyperthyroidism and ophthalmopathy. One entry per CDR3 protein results from TCRdb running MiXCR on the multiplex PCR reads. The profile shows fewer than 250,000 distinct CDR3 sequences, 15% to 20% of them singletons. The sequencing input was blood. The receptors originated from a man aged 50-59 years with Graves' hyperthyroidism. CDR3s include the opening cysteine and the closing phenylalanine or tryptophan. Each record gives: J gene, D gene, clone size, V gene, CDR3 DNA, CDR3 protein. D genes are given only for firm matches. Part of the rows lack a size; the others show once, few, many or a class for expanded clones.

TRBJ2-1,TRBD1,few,TRBV29-1,TGCAGCGTCCCGGGACAGGGCCAAAGCTCCTACAATGAGCAGTTCTTC,CSVPGQGQSSYNEQFF
TRBJ2-7,-,-,TRBV5-1,TGCGCCAGCAAACCCCCGGGAGTAGGGTACGAGCAGTACTTC,CASKPPGVGYEQYF
TRBJ2-7,TRBD1,many,TRBV7-9,TGTGCCAGCAGCTCTGCAGGGGGTTTATCCTACGAGCAGTACTTC,CASSSAGGLSYEQYF
TRBJ2-7,TRBD1,many,TRBV5-1,TGCGCCAGCAAAAGGATCGGGACAGGAAGCTACGAGCAGTACTTC,CASKRIGTGSYEQYF
TRBJ1-2,-,many,TRBV20-1,TGCAGTGCTAGGCTCGGGGCTAACTATGGCTACACCTTC,CSARLGANYGYTF
TRBJ1-2,TRBD1,-,TRBV5-1,TGCGCCAGCAGCTTGGGTAGTAGGACAGGGGCGACGTATGGCTACACCTTC,CASSLGSRTGATYGYTF
TRBJ2-1,-,many,TRBV27,TGTGCCAGCAGTCCGGCTCGGGAGTACAATGAGCAGTTCTTC,CASSPAREYNEQFF
TRBJ2-1,-,many,TRBV6-2/TRBV6-3,TGTGCCAGCAGAGACCCTCCCGGGACTGGGGGGTACAATGAGCAGTTCTTC,CASRDPPGTGGYNEQFF
TRBJ2-5,-,few,TRBV20-1,TGCAGTGCTAGAGATTGGGGGGAGGTACAAGAGACCCAGTACTTC,CSARDWGEVQETQYF
TRBJ2-3,-,few,TRBV2,TGTGCCAGCAAACTCTTTTGGCTTGCGGATACGCAGTATTTT,CASKLFWLADTQYF
TRBJ2-5,TRBD1,few,TRBV19,TGTGCCAGTGGCCGACAGGGGCAAGAGACCCAGTACTTC,CASGRQGQETQYF
TRBJ2-5,-,once,TRBV29-1,TGCAGCGTTGAAGATCTGGTGGAGACCCAGTACTTC,CSVEDLVETQYF
TRBJ1-1,-,many,TRBV11-2,TGTGCCAGCAGCCCTAGTCAGGGTCGGGCTGAAGCTTTCTTT,CASSPSQGRAEAFF
TRBJ1-5,-,few,TRBV7-2,TGTGCCAGCAGCCTCCGGACAGATCAGCCCCAGCATTTT,CASSLRTDQPQHF
TRBJ2-5,TRBD1,many,TRBV28,TGTGCCAGCAGTCCCCGATCCCGGGACAGGGGAAAAGAGACCCAGTACTTC,CASSPRSRDRGKETQYF
TRBJ2-1,TRBD2,-,TRBV6-1,TGTGCCAGCATCAATGGGGGACTAGCGGGAGGGCCGATCAATGAGCAGTTCTTC,CASINGGLAGGPINEQFF
TRBJ2-2,TRBD2,many,TRBV20-1,TGCAGTGCTAGGACGACTAGCGGAAAAGGGGAGCTGTTTTTT,CSARTTSGKGELFF
TRBJ2-7,-,few,TRBV5-8,TGTGCCAGCAGCTTGGGGCGGTCGGGAAGAATCTGGTACGAGCAGTACTTC,CASSLGRSGRIWYEQYF
TRBJ1-3,-,-,TRBV18,TGTGCCAGCTCACCGGGGACAACCCAAAACACCATATATTTT,CASSPGTTQNTIYF
TRBJ2-3,TRBD2,many,TRBV28,TGTGCCAGCAGTATGGGACTAGCGGAGACAGATACGCAGTATTTT,CASSMGLAETDTQYF
TRBJ1-2,-,-,TRBV15,TGTGCCACCAGCAGAGATCTTGGCAGTTGGGTCCATGGCTACACCTTC,CATSRDLGSWVHGYTF
TRBJ2-1,-,many,TRBV12-3/TRBV12-4,TGTGCCAGCAGTCGACTACCGATAAGCTCCTACAATGAGCAGTTCTTC,CASSRLPISSYNEQFF
TRBJ2-5,TRBD2,many,TRBV11-2,TGTGCCAGCAGCTTATTAGCGGGAGCGATAGAGACCCAGTACTTC,CASSLLAGAIETQYF
TRBJ2-3,-,many,TRBV24-1,TGTGCCACCAGTGATCATGGGACGCCGGGAGATACGCAGTATTTT,CATSDHGTPGDTQYF
TRBJ2-3,TRBD2,-,TRBV30,TGTGCATCCGTAGCGGGAACCACAGATACGCAGTATTTT,CASVAGTTDTQYF
TRBJ1-6,-,-,TRBV12-3/TRBV12-4,TGTGCCAGCAAGGGCAGTTCTCAAGGTCACCTCCACTTT,CASKGSSQGHLHF
TRBJ2-1,-,many,TRBV7-9,TGTGCCAGCAGCTCTAGGGGTGAGCAGTTCTTC,CASSSRGEQFF
TRBJ2-1,TRBD2,many,TRBV12-5,TGTGCTAGTGGTTTGCGGCTAGCGGGATCCTACAATGAGCAGTTCTTC,CASGLRLAGSYNEQFF
TRBJ1-6,-,few,TRBV6-5,TGTGCCAGCAGCCGAGCGGCCCCGTACGGTAATTCACCCCTCCACTTT,CASSRAAPYGNSPLHF
TRBJ2-7,-,-,TRBV7-6,TGTGCCAGCAGCTTAGTATTCGGGCAGTACTTC,CASSLVFGQYF
TRBJ2-7,TRBD2,-,TRBV6-1,TGTGCCAGCAGGGGACTAGCGGGACTACACTCCTACGAGCAGTACTTC,CASRGLAGLHSYEQYF
TRBJ2-3,TRBD2,many,TRBV5-1,TGCGCCAGCAGCTCCGGACTAGCGACAGATACGCAGTATTTT,CASSSGLATDTQYF
TRBJ1-2,-,-,TRBV6-1,TGTGCCAGTGGGGCCGCCGGAATCTATGGCTACACCTTC,CASGAAGIYGYTF
TRBJ2-7,TRBD1,-,TRBV11-2,TGTGCCAGCAGCGCCGGGACAGGGGGCAGTGAGCAGTACTTC,CASSAGTGGSEQYF
TRBJ1-4,-,once,TRBV7-9,TGTGCCAGCAGCTCGGGGGGGACTAATGAAAAACTGTTTTTT,CASSSGGTNEKLFF
TRBJ2-7,-,-,TRBV7-6,TGTGCCAGCAGCCCGACTTGGGGGTCGGCCTACGAGCAGTACTTC,CASSPTWGSAYEQYF
TRBJ2-7,TRBD2,few,TRBV20-1,TGCAGTGCTAAAGGTCCAACTAGCGGGAGTGTTTACGAGCAGTACTTC,CSAKGPTSGSVYEQYF
TRBJ2-2,-,many,TRBV28,TGTGCCAGCAGTTTAAGCCACACCGGGGAGCTGTTTTTT,CASSLSHTGELFF
TRBJ1-5,-,few,TRBV27,TGTGCCAGCAGTCCAGAGAGGGGGTATTATAGCAATCAGCCCCAGCATTTT,CASSPERGYYSNQPQHF
TRBJ1-4,-,-,TRBV7-3,TGTGCCAGCAGCTTAACGTGGAGTATTGCAACTAATGAAAAACTGTTTTTT,CASSLTWSIATNEKLFF
TRBJ1-6,TRBD1,few,TRBV2,TGTGCCAGCCCGACAGGGAGCTGGTCACCCCTCCACTTT,CASPTGSWSPLHF
TRBJ2-2,TRBD2,-,TRBV28,TGTGCCAGCACCGGGGGGAGACAGCCGAACACCGGGGAGCTGTTTTTT,CASTGGRQPNTGELFF
TRBJ2-3,-,many,TRBV30,TGTGCCCTGAGGGAACAGGGTGGCACAGATACGCAGTATTTT,CALREQGGTDTQYF
TRBJ2-7,-,few,TRBV27,TGTGCCAGCAGTTTCATCACAGACTTCGAAAGCTCCTACGAGCAGTACTTC,CASSFITDFESSYEQYF
TRBJ2-7,-,few,TRBV6-1,TGTGCCAGCAGTTTCATAGCGGACCTTGAGAACGAGCAGTACTTC,CASSFIADLENEQYF
TRBJ2-1,-,few,TRBV20-1,TGCAGTGCCAAGCTAGCGCCCATGGCGTTCTTC,CSAKLAPMAFF